This TCR beta chain was documented in a study of Tregs in tolerant kidney transplant recipients. This CDR3 region has 14 residues. The V gene's germline CDR1 is MNHNS and CDR2 SASEGT. J gave up 5 bases and V 7 bases, and 6 bases lay outside the gene matches. Study-wide findings and caveats: Biological reproducibility was not directly addressed in this study. For some patients, primers changed over time, blocking nucleotide-level comparison.

As regards this clone: The antigen remains unidentified.

Some clones are missing from TCRdb's copy, which holds only in-frame ones; the method was immunoSEQ multiplex PCR. Of 60,000 to 95,000 clones in the sample, less than 98% were seen once. The TCR comes from a human donor who received a combined kidney and bone marrow transplant. This specimen was CD4+ T cells from blood, taken before the transplant. J is TRBJ2-3 and V is TRBV6-1, with 10 nucleotides matching TRBD2. CDR3 sequence (DNA): TGTGCCAGCACTTGGACTAGCGGAGGAGATACGCAGTATTTT. This sequence encodes CASTWTSGGDTQYF.